This T cell receptor beta chain was identified in a study of regulatory T cells in long-lasting Graves disease. Through Arm-PCR of CDR3 regions and iRepertoire HTBI primers, TCR beta libraries were built. TCRdb analysed the multiplex PCR reads with MiXCR anew, one entry per CDR3 protein. The sample has roughly 500,000 distinct CDR3 sequences, approximately 14% seen once. Time point indicated: newly diagnosed GD, antithyroid drugs for less than 3 months. PBMCs provided the RNA from which the TCR library was made. Germline V gene data show CDR1 as SGHTA and CDR2 as FQGTGA. This CDR3 comprises 19 residues. V lost 2 bases, J lost 3 bases, and 26 bases lay in between. The same data also contributed to another study, on T cells in Graves' hyperthyroidism and ophthalmopathy. Per that paper: Clonotypes that were expanded in thyroid above 0.001 mostly appeared in blood too.

The source material was peripheral blood mononuclear cells (PBMCs), sampled at new diagnosis, from a patient treated with antithyroid drugs. The V and J genes are TRBV7-3 and TRBJ2-7; D might be TRBD1 or TRBD2, each matching 7 bases. The receptor's source is a woman aged 50 to 65 with Graves disease. CDR3 nucleotide sequence: TGTGCCAGCAGCTTAGAGCCCGGGGGCAGGGGGGACTACTACTACGAGCAGTACTTC. It is translated as CASSLEPGGRGDYYYEQYF.